This T cell receptor (beta chain) comes out of a study of regulatory T cells in long-lasting Graves disease. Background on the study: Newly diagnosed Graves' patients took antithyroid drugs under 3 months.

Per the germline V gene, CDR1 is DFQATT and CDR2 is SNEGSKA (reference sequence). The CDR3 contains 17 residues. The V end was cut by 0 bases, the J end by 6 bases, with 24 bases between. Assembly of TCR beta libraries relied on iRepertoire HTBI primers together with Arm-PCR of CDR3 regions. TCRdb itself ran the multiplex PCR reads through MiXCR, one entry per CDR3 protein. The sample comprises 510,000 or so distinct CDR3 sequences, approximately 12% of which are singletons, and roughly 8.9% rests with the top ten. Many counts were recorded for this clonotype. As for time point: newly diagnosed GD, antithyroid drugs for less than 3 months. Scientists built the TCR library using RNA that was extracted from PBMCs. This sample was shared with a second study, whose subject was T cells in Graves' hyperthyroidism and ophthalmopathy.

The sequence came from a woman aged 25 to 39 with Graves disease. The sample here was peripheral blood mononuclear cells (PBMCs), taken at new diagnosis, from a patient treated with antithyroid drugs. V usage is TRBV20-1 and J usage is TRBJ2-7, with D possibly being TRBD1 (6 bases). CDR3 sequence (DNA): TGCAGTGCTAGAGATCGTACCTGGGGGACAACCGGTATCGAGCAGTACTTC. Its protein is CSARDRTWGTTGIEQYF.